This T cell receptor (beta chain) appears in the sequencing data of a study of blood T cell repertoires in COVID-19. The overall study: T cells, B-cell-depleted T cells, or PBMCs provided the cDNA or gDNA that served as material.

Germline trimming cut 4 bases from V and 0 bases from J; bases unmatched to any gene: 3. CDR1 and CDR2 (germline): SGHRS, YFSETQ. This CDR3 has 14 residues. As originally analysed: Scientists estimated how many nucleated cells there were by amplifying reference gene primers. Here immunoSEQ multiplex PCR was the method, and the copy in TCRdb shows in-frame clones only, minus some. That table gives V, J and clone size, and the DNA gave D and trimming. Of under 250,000 clones in the sample, more than 85% are singletons; the top ten hold about 0.8%. Seattle's enrolled individuals joined amid active infection and were then monitored longitudinally.

The receptor was isolated from a man aged 55-75 years with COVID-19, enrolled during active disease. The chain is built from TRBV5-1 and TRBJ2-5, with TRBD1 identical over 7 bases. The specimen was peripheral blood. CDR3 residues: CASSEQGYQETQYF. The CDR3 DNA follows: TGCGCCAGCAGCGAACAGGGGTACCAAGAGACCCAGTACTTC.